One TCR beta chain is described in this entry. The antigen is not known. This sample is part of a study of T cell responses to AZD1222 COVID-19 vaccine. Study findings and constraints: Every sample of the repertoires postdated the peak T cell response.

The CDR3 has 13 amino acids. Unmatched junction bases numbered 8, after V lost 6 bases and J lost 7 bases. Germline-derived CDR1 and CDR2 are SQVTM and ANQGSEA. TCRdb's copy holds only in-frame clones and misses some; the assay was immunoSEQ multiplex PCR. The sample has about 120,000 clones, over 75% seen once; the top ten hold under 4.5%. The sequencing here drew on peripheral blood, taken on day 0 of AZD1222 vaccination. The sequence was obtained from an adult in good health. V and J are TRBV29-1 and TRBJ1-4; 7 bases align to TRBD1. The CDR3 DNA follows: TGCAGCGTCCAGGGGGGTTTTGGTGAAAAACTGTTTTTT. Translated, it gives CSVQGGFGEKLFF. The full variable domain, completed using reference TRBV29-1 and TRBJ1-4, is SAVISQKPSRDICQRGTSLTIQCQVDSQVTMMFWYRQQPGQSLTLIATANQGSEATYESGFVIDKFPISRPNLTFSTLTVSNMSPEDSSIYLCSVQGGFGEKLFFGSGTQLSVL.